These T cell receptor beta chains were read from a single sample in a study of shared clonotypes between healthy human individuals. Clones were sequenced by immunoSEQ multiplex PCR, and TCRdb holds only the in-frame ones, with some missing. The table has more than 2,000,000 clones, 93% seen once. The material sequenced was naive CD4+ T cells from PBMCs. These receptors were taken from a man between 18 and 35 years old in good health. Some clones in this sample may be carry-over from other donors' samples. CDR3s include the opening cysteine and the closing phenylalanine or tryptophan. A D gene is named only where the DNA matches it firmly. Part of the rows lack a size; the others show once, few, many or a class for expanded clones.

clone_size,j_call,v_call,d_call,cdr3_aa,cdr3_nt
.,TRBJ2-7,TRBV7-2,TRBD2,CASSSSLASGREQYF,TGTGCCAGCAGCTCGAGCCTGGCTAGCGGGCGCGAGCAGTACTTC
.,TRBJ2-5,TRBV6-1,TRBD1,CASRGQGAGETQYF,TGTGCCAGCAGGGGGCAGGGGGCAGGAGAGACCCAGTACTTC
.,TRBJ2-2,TRBV11-3,.,CASSLFGDTGELFF,TGTGCCAGCAGCTTATTCGGGGATACCGGGGAGCTGTTTTTT
.,TRBJ1-2,TRBV10-1,.,CASSRGPNYGYTF,TGCGCCAGCAGCAGGGGACCGAACTATGGCTACACCTTC
once,TRBJ2-7,TRBV27,.,CASTENHGPQLGEQYF,TGTGCCAGCACCGAAAACCACGGGCCCCAGCTCGGGGAGCAGTACTTC
.,TRBJ2-5,TRBV27,.,CASSLSRLEGETQYF,TGTGCCAGCAGTTTATCTAGACTAGAGGGAGAGACCCAGTACTTC
.,TRBJ2-3,TRBV29-1,TRBD2,CSAGTSGPDTQYF,TGCAGTGCCGGGACTAGCGGGCCAGATACGCAGTATTTT
.,TRBJ1-1,TRBV20-1,.,CSARARTEAFF,TGCAGTGCTAGAGCGAGGACTGAAGCTTTCTTT
.,TRBJ2-3,TRBV2,.,CASRGLTDTQYF,TGTGCCAGCAGGGGACTTACAGATACGCAGTATTTT
.,TRBJ1-4,TRBV19,TRBD1,CASSPTGGDEKLFF,TGTGCCAGTAGTCCGACAGGGGGCGATGAAAAACTGTTTTTT
.,TRBJ2-5,TRBV6-1,.,CASTGQPQETQYF,TGTGCCAGCACCGGACAGCCCCAAGAGACCCAGTACTTC
.,TRBJ2-7,TRBV27,.,CASRINAYSYEQYF,TGTGCCAGCAGAATAAATGCCTACTCCTACGAGCAGTACTTC
.,TRBJ2-2,TRBV5-5,.,CASSPIWGELFF,TGTGCCAGCAGCCCGATCTGGGGGGAGCTGTTTTTT
.,TRBJ2-7,TRBV7-2,.,CASTLWVGQSFYEQYF,TGTGCCAGCACCCTATGGGTTGGACAGAGTTTCTACGAGCAGTACTTC
.,TRBJ2-7,TRBV28,TRBD2,CASRLGRESYEQYF,TGTGCCAGCAGATTGGGGCGGGAGTCCTACGAGCAGTACTTC
.,TRBJ1-1,TRBV28,.,CASSLTGSWGPNTEAFF,TGTGCCAGCAGTCTCACAGGGTCTTGGGGTCCGAACACTGAAGCTTTCTTT
.,TRBJ2-7,TRBV6-1,.,CASSERTYEQYF,TGTGCCAGCAGTGAGAGGACCTACGAGCAGTACTTC
.,TRBJ2-1,TRBV2,.,CASGARTEYNEQFF,TGTGCCAGCGGCGCGAGAACGGAATACAATGAGCAGTTCTTC
.,TRBJ1-3,TRBV5-4,TRBD1,CASSLGGTVFSGNTIYF,TGTGCCAGCAGCTTGGGGGGGACAGTTTTCTCTGGAAACACCATATATTTT
.,TRBJ1-2,TRBV28,.,CASSRVYYGYTF,TGTGCCAGCAGCAGGGTGTACTATGGCTACACCTTC
.,TRBJ2-1,TRBV4-2,.,CASGLRGGSSYNEQFF,TGTGCCAGCGGTCTAAGGGGGGGGAGCTCCTACAATGAGCAGTTCTTC
.,TRBJ1-5,TRBV19,.,CASSYTYQPQHF,TGTGCCAGTAGTTACACATATCAGCCCCAGCATTTT
.,TRBJ2-3,TRBV20-1,.,CSAGLDTQYF,TGCAGTGCCGGTCTGGATACGCAGTATTTT
.,TRBJ2-7,TRBV18,TRBD2,CASSRTSGNYEQYF,TGTGCCAGCTCAAGGACTAGCGGGAACTACGAGCAGTACTTC
.,TRBJ2-1,TRBV27,.,CASSLITTFNEQFF,TGTGCCAGCAGTTTAATCACGACGTTCAATGAGCAGTTCTTC
.,TRBJ1-4,TRBV28,.,CASSLWGPNEKLFF,TGTGCCAGCAGTTTATGGGGTCCCAATGAAAAACTGTTTTTT
.,TRBJ2-3,TRBV6-6,.,CASSWPQKDLYF,TGTGCCAGCAGTTGGCCGCAGAAAGACCTGTATTTT
.,TRBJ1-2,TRBV4-3,TRBD1,CASRPQGDYGYTF,TGCGCCAGCAGGCCGCAGGGGGACTATGGCTACACCTTC
.,TRBJ1-5,TRBV28,.,CASSFRRPFNQPQHF,TGTGCCAGCAGTTTTAGGCGACCGTTCAATCAGCCCCAGCATTTT
few,TRBJ1-1,TRBV2,.,CASRGGTEAFF,TGTGCCAGCAGGGGCGGCACTGAAGCTTTCTTT
once,TRBJ2-1,TRBV5-4,TRBD1,CASSPGQRDNEQFF,TGTGCCAGCAGCCCGGGACAGAGGGACAATGAGCAGTTCTTC
.,TRBJ2-5,TRBV5-4,.,CASSSAVESWETQYF,TGTGCCAGCAGCTCAGCGGTCGAAAGTTGGGAGACCCAGTACTTC
.,TRBJ2-1,TRBV5-6,.,CASSLGASQFF,TGTGCCAGCAGCTTGGGGGCAAGTCAGTTCTTC
.,TRBJ2-2,TRBV5-1,.,CASSKGPGGELFF,TGCGCCAGCAGCAAGGGACCCGGGGGGGAGCTGTTTTTT
few,TRBJ1-1,TRBV20-1,.,CSARFEGFF,TGCAGTGCTAGATTTGAGGGTTTCTTT
.,TRBJ1-4,TRBV5-4,TRBD1,CASSLDRGHEKLFF,TGTGCCAGCAGCTTGGACAGGGGTCATGAAAAACTGTTTTTT
.,TRBJ2-3,TRBV6-4,.,CASSKGLGPDTQYF,TGTGCCAGCAGTAAGGGTCTGGGACCAGATACGCAGTATTTT
.,TRBJ2-1,TRBV10-3,TRBD1,CAISGDRGASYNEQFF,TGTGCCATCAGTGGGGACAGGGGGGCCTCCTACAATGAGCAGTTCTTC
.,TRBJ2-3,TRBV11-3,.,CASRARSGPDTQYF,TGTGCCAGCCGCGCCCGGAGCGGACCAGATACGCAGTATTTT
.,TRBJ1-1,TRBV7-6,.,CASSLTGGGTEAFF,TGTGCCAGCAGCTTAACGGGGGGTGGCACTGAAGCTTTCTTT